This T cell receptor beta chain is drawn from a study of T cell responses to AZD1222 COVID-19 vaccine. Study-level information: It was second doses at about 4 or about 12 weeks that were pooled. General study findings and limits: Only six AZD1222 recipients tested seropositive at baseline. Donors, mostly white British, included more females; clonal diversity was possibly underestimated.

Produced via immunoSEQ multiplex PCR; TCRdb's table is partial and in-frame only. The data contain 140,000 to 150,000 clones, roughly 88% of them seen just once; the ten biggest clones take up approximately 8%. A word on this clone: Its target is not known.

The V gene end was trimmed by 1 base and the J gene end by 2 bases; junction bases not matched to a gene: 10. The V gene's germline CDR1 is SGHTA and CDR2 FQGNSA. This CDR3 is 17 amino acids long. Sample: peripheral blood, taken on day 0 of AZD1222 vaccination. The receptor was derived from an adult in good health. V is TRBV7-2 and J is TRBJ1-2, with 7 bases aligning to TRBD1. The CDR3 loop reads CASSLGGWARGNYGYTF. DNA for the CDR3: TGTGCCAGCAGCTTAGGGGGTTGGGCCAGGGGGAACTATGGCTACACCTTC.